This entry is about one T cell receptor beta chain. The data derive from a study of CD8 T cells in Susac syndrome. Sequencing of TCR beta, carried out with a high-throughput approach, was applied to CD8+ and CD4+ T cells from the blood. Reverse transcription of about 0.5 to 1 ug RNA was carried out with random hexamers. Multiplex PCR with immunoSEQ amplified the TCR beta CDR3 across 54 Vbeta and 13 Jbeta. TCRdb re-called the immunoSEQ multiplex PCR reads with MiXCR, one entry per CDR3 protein. Altogether some 150,000 distinct CDR3 sequences are present, approximately 93% being singletons, with the ten largest covering around 0.21%. The CDR3 totals 15 residues. In germline, CDR1 is SQVTM, CDR2 ANQGSEA. V dropped 1 base and J dropped 2 bases, with 15 bases sitting between them.

This clonotype was obtained from a human donor with multiple sclerosis. The J gene is TRBJ2-7, the V gene TRBV29-1; possible D gene TRBD1, 6 bases. The sample taken for sequencing was CD8+ T cells from PBMCs. The CDR3 DNA is TGCAGCGTTGAAGGGCTAGGGACATCTACCTACGAGCAGTACTTC. This codes for CSVEGLGTSTYEQYF.